A selection of T cell receptor beta chains follows, all from one sample in a study of cytomegalovirus exposure and HLA in healthy donors. Here immunoSEQ multiplex PCR was the method, and the copy in TCRdb shows in-frame clones only, minus some. The sample contains fewer than 150,000 clones, around 69% of which appear only once. Sequencing was performed on PBMCs. The receptors here all came from a woman aged 40-49 years in good health and CMV-seropositive. Each CDR3 is given with its conserved first and last residue. A D gene is named only where the DNA matches it firmly. Only part of the rows carry a size: once, few, many, or a class if the clone is expanded.

len	j_gene	v_gene	abundance	d_gene	CDR3nt	CDR3aa
15	TRBJ1-1	TRBV9	NA	TRBD1	TGTGCCAGCAGCGTTACCGGGACAGGGGGCACTGAAGCTTTCTTT	CASSVTGTGGTEAFF
14	TRBJ2-7	TRBV6-1	NA	TRBD1	TGTGCCAGCAGTACACAGGGGGCCGTTTACGAGCAGTACTTC	CASSTQGAVYEQYF
15	TRBJ2-7	TRBV9	once	NA	TGTGCCAGCAGCGTAGACCCAGGGTCCTCCTACGAGCAGTACTTC	CASSVDPGSSYEQYF
15	TRBJ1-2	TRBV9	NA	TRBD1	TGTGCCAGCAGCGCTCGGGGCCGGGACAGCTATGGCTACACCTTC	CASSARGRDSYGYTF
16	TRBJ1-1	TRBV7-8	NA	NA	TGTGCCAGCAGCTTAGTGGGTGGACAAATGAACACTGAAGCTTTCTTT	CASSLVGGQMNTEAFF
16	TRBJ2-1	TRBV10-3	NA	NA	TGTGCCATCAGTCCAGGGCGGCAGGGAATAGGCAATGAGCAGTTCTTC	CAISPGRQGIGNEQFF
15	TRBJ2-2	TRBV7-8	NA	NA	TGTGCCAGCAGCTCTAGCGTAACGAACACCGGGGAGCTGTTTTTT	CASSSSVTNTGELFF
13	TRBJ1-2	TRBV29-1	NA	NA	TGCAGCGTTGAAGAGAGAGTTTACGGTGGCTACACCTTC	CSVEERVYGGYTF
14	TRBJ1-5	TRBV21-1	NA	NA	TGTGCCAGCGCGCCGGGACAGCGCAATCAGCCCCAGCATTTT	CASAPGQRNQPQHF
13	TRBJ2-1	TRBV5-6	NA	TRBD1	TGTGCCAGCAGCTGGGGACAGAACAATGAGCAGTTCTTC	CASSWGQNNEQFF
10	TRBJ1-1	TRBV2	NA	NA	TGTGCCAGCGGAGACAGGGAAGCTTTCTTT	CASGDREAFF
14	TRBJ1-5	TRBV6-1	NA	TRBD1	TGTGCCAGCAGTACCGGGACAGGGGATCAGCCCCAGCATTTT	CASSTGTGDQPQHF
13	TRBJ2-5	TRBV7-2	once	NA	TGTGCCAGCAGCTTAACTACCCCAGAGACCCAGTACTTC	CASSLTTPETQYF
13	TRBJ1-5	TRBV2	NA	NA	TGTGCCAGCGAGGCCGATAGCAATCAGCCCCAGCATTTT	CASEADSNQPQHF
16	TRBJ2-2	TRBV7-9	NA	TRBD2	TGTGCCAGCAGCCCCGTGTTAGCGGGGCCAACCGGGGAGCTGTTTTTT	CASSPVLAGPTGELFF
13	TRBJ2-7	TRBV7-3	NA	NA	TGTGCCAGCAGCTTAAATTTGGGGGGTAAGCAGTACTTC	CASSLNLGGKQYF
16	TRBJ2-7	TRBV7-9	NA	NA	TGTGCCAGCAGGCCTTCGGGGGGCCCCTCCTACTACGAGCAGTACTTC	CASRPSGGPSYYEQYF
15	TRBJ1-1	TRBV4-3	once	TRBD1	TGCGCCAGCAGCCAAGGGACAGGACTGAACACTGAAGCTTTCTTT	CASSQGTGLNTEAFF
13	TRBJ1-6	TRBV19	NA	NA	TGTGCCAGTAATCTGGAACCAGGCCGGCCCCTCCACTTT	CASNLEPGRPLHF
16	TRBJ2-1	TRBV4-1	NA	TRBD2	TGCGCCAGCAGCCAAGGAATCCGGGGGGTGTACAATGAGCAGTTCTTC	CASSQGIRGVYNEQFF
14	TRBJ2-7	TRBV29-1	NA	NA	TGCAGCGCCCGCGGAAGGATAAACACCTACGAGCAGTACTTC	CSARGRINTYEQYF
15	TRBJ1-1	TRBV5-6	NA	NA	TGTGCCAGCAGCTTCTTAACGGGGGGAAACACTGAAGCTTTCTTT	CASSFLTGGNTEAFF
12	TRBJ1-2	TRBV29-1	NA	TRBD1	TGCAGCGCCCCCGGACAGGCGGGTGGCTACACCTTC	CSAPGQAGGYTF
16	TRBJ2-3	TRBV29-1	NA	NA	TGCAGCGTTGAAGATCGTCACAGAGAGAACACAGATACGCAGTATTTT	CSVEDRHRENTDTQYF
19	TRBJ2-4	TRBV19	NA	TRBD1	TGTGCCAGTAGTATTAGACAGGGGGCGCTTGTCATTGACAAAAACATTCAGTACTTC	CASSIRQGALVIDKNIQYF
13	TRBJ1-2	TRBV5-1	NA	NA	TGCGCCAGCAGCTGGGGCAGTAACTATGGCTACACCTTC	CASSWGSNYGYTF
13	TRBJ1-1	TRBV6-1	NA	TRBD1	TGTGCCAGCAGAAGGGACAGGATTGAACGCGCTTTCTTT	CASRRDRIERAFF
13	TRBJ1-4	TRBV5-6	few	NA	TGTGCCAGCAGCTACAGGGTAGACGAAAAACTGTTTTTT	CASSYRVDEKLFF
17	TRBJ1-5	TRBV2	many	TRBD1	TGTGCCAGCAGTGCCCCCGGACAGGACTATAGCAATCAGCCCCAGCATTTT	CASSAPGQDYSNQPQHF
11	TRBJ1-2	TRBV20-1	once	TRBD1	TGCAGTGCGAGAAACAGGGGGCAAGGCACCTTC	CSARNRGQGTF
12	TRBJ2-7	TRBV5-4	NA	NA	TGTGCCAGCAGCTTGCCAGGGAACGAGCAGTACTTC	CASSLPGNEQYF
14	TRBJ2-7	TRBV5-8	NA	NA	TGTGCCAGCAGCAACTTTCGGGTCTCCTACGAGCAGTACTTC	CASSNFRVSYEQYF
13	TRBJ1-2	TRBV28	NA	NA	TGTGCCAGCAGGTGGGGGGGAGATTCTGGCTACACCTTC	CASRWGGDSGYTF
13	TRBJ2-1	TRBV9	NA	NA	TGTGCCAGCAGCGTAGACATTCACAATGAGCAGTTCTTC	CASSVDIHNEQFF
16	TRBJ1-4	TRBV16	NA	TRBD1	TGTGCCAGCAGCCGCGGAACAGGGGGCACGGGTGAAAAACTGTTTTTT	CASSRGTGGTGEKLFF
15	TRBJ1-1	TRBV11-2	few	NA	TGTGCCAGCAGCTTAGATCACAGATTGAACACTGAAGCTTTCTTT	CASSLDHRLNTEAFF
14	TRBJ2-7	TRBV5-1	NA	TRBD1	TGCGCCAGCAGCCCGACAGGGGGCTCCTACGAGCAGTACTTC	CASSPTGGSYEQYF
15	TRBJ1-1	TRBV9	NA	NA	TGTGCCAGCAGCGGTAAGGGGGTGTTGGACACTGAAGCTTTCTTT	CASSGKGVLDTEAFF
14	TRBJ2-7	TRBV7-8	NA	TRBD2	TGTGCCAGCAGCTCACTAGCGAACTCCTACGAGCAGTACTTC	CASSSLANSYEQYF
13	TRBJ2-7	TRBV7-3	NA	NA	TGTGCCAGCAGCTTAACAGGCCGCGGGGAGCAGTACTTC	CASSLTGRGEQYF
14	TRBJ1-2	TRBV4-3	NA	TRBD1	TGCGCCAGCAGCCAAGATTTACAGGGGTATGGCTACACCTTC	CASSQDLQGYGYTF
14	TRBJ1-2	TRBV5-1	NA	TRBD1	TGCGCCAGCAGCCCAGGGACAGGGGGCCTTGGCTACACCTTC	CASSPGTGGLGYTF
18	TRBJ1-1	TRBV9	NA	NA	TGTGCCAGCAGCGTAGGGGAGGGGGGTAACGGTCCCAACACTGAAGCTTTCTTT	CASSVGEGGNGPNTEAFF
17	TRBJ2-6	TRBV7-9	NA	NA	TGTGCCAGCAGCTTAGTTCCGTCCTTCTCTGGGGCCAACGTCCTGACTTTC	CASSLVPSFSGANVLTF
14	TRBJ1-1	TRBV5-5	NA	NA	TGTGCCAGCAGCTCCCTCGCCCCTGGCCCTGAAGCTTTCTTT	CASSSLAPGPEAFF
15	TRBJ2-7	TRBV4-3	NA	NA	TGCGCCAGCAGCCAAGTAACAGGGATTTCCTACGAGCAGTACTTC	CASSQVTGISYEQYF
16	TRBJ1-5	TRBV7-6	NA	NA	TGTGCCAGCAGCCCCCAATCGGACAGACTTGATCAGCCCCAGCATTTT	CASSPQSDRLDQPQHF
14	TRBJ1-1	TRBV2	NA	TRBD1	TGTGCCAGCAGTGTATCAGGGGGAAACACTGAAGCTTTCTTT	CASSVSGGNTEAFF
15	TRBJ2-7	TRBV10-2	NA	NA	TGCGCCAGTTCCCTCTCGAGGGGGAACTCCTACGAGCAGTACTTC	CASSLSRGNSYEQYF
13	TRBJ1-5	TRBV2	NA	TRBD1	TGTGCCAGCGGGACAGGGGGCTTTCAGCCCCAGCATTTT	CASGTGGFQPQHF
13	TRBJ2-7	TRBV7-9	NA	NA	TGTGCCAGCAGCTCGGCGGCAGGGGACGAGCAGTACTTC	CASSSAAGDEQYF
15	TRBJ2-2	TRBV9	NA	NA	TGTGCCAGCAGCTCGGGACATTCGAACACCGGGGAGCTGTTTTTT	CASSSGHSNTGELFF
17	TRBJ2-5	TRBV4-2	NA	TRBD2	TGTGCCAGCAGCCAAGGAAAGGGTAGCGGGGGTGGAGAGACCCAGTACTTC	CASSQGKGSGGGETQYF
17	TRBJ1-6	TRBV7-8	NA	NA	TGTGCCAGCAGCTTATCTGGCACAGGGAGATATAATTCACCCCTCCACTTT	CASSLSGTGRYNSPLHF
15	TRBJ2-1	TRBV6-5	NA	TRBD2	TGTGCCAGCAGCCCCTGGGGCGGGGGAAACAATGAGCAGTTCTTC	CASSPWGGGNNEQFF
14	TRBJ1-2	TRBV10-3	once	NA	TGTGCCATCAGTGAGGGGGCCAGAATCTATGGCTACACCTTC	CAISEGARIYGYTF
13	TRBJ1-1	TRBV10-3	NA	NA	TGTGCCATCAGTCTCCAGCGGGACACTGAAGCTTTCTTT	CAISLQRDTEAFF
13	TRBJ2-7	TRBV5-1	NA	NA	TGCGCCAGCAGCACGGGACTCGACTACGAGCAGTACTTC	CASSTGLDYEQYF
16	TRBJ2-3	TRBV2	NA	NA	TGTGCCAGCAGTGAGGGTTCAAACAGGGCCACAGATACGCAGTATTTT	CASSEGSNRATDTQYF